This T cell receptor (beta chain) derives from a study of blood T cell repertoires in COVID-19. Study-level background: The samples span acute and convalescent COVID-19 from the United States, Italy and Spain. Nucleic acid was either cDNA or gDNA, and it came from T cells, B-cell-depleted T cells, or PBMCs.

Clinical histories supplied by participants themselves formed the basis of cohort assignment. Germline V lookup: CDR1 LGHDT, CDR2 YNNKEL (reference sequence). The CDR3 runs 15 residues. Trimming pared 4 bases from V and 6 bases from J, leaving 15 bases between. Per the study methods: It was from reference gene primer amplification that nucleated cell counts were estimated. The table came from immunoSEQ multiplex PCR; TCRdb's copy has only in-frame clones and leaves some out. The V and J calls and clone size were taken over from that table, and D and trimming were inferred from the DNA. The sample consists of around 130,000 clones, about 86% of them appearing once.

The chain employs TRBV3-1 (or the pseudogene TRBV3-2) and TRBJ1-4; D unresolved. The specimen sequenced was PBMCs or T cells enriched from blood (not recorded which). The receptor was derived from a man aged 40-50 years with acute COVID-19. The CDR3 nucleotides are TGTGCCAGCAGCCTTTCTGCCTCCGGGGATGAAAAACTGTTTTTT. Its translation is CASSLSASGDEKLFF.